Listed below are T cell receptor beta chains from one sample, sequenced in a study of cytomegalovirus exposure and HLA in healthy donors. The assay was immunoSEQ multiplex PCR, and TCRdb's table has in-frame clones only and misses some. The sample includes approximately 200,000 clones, approximately 81% of them seen just once. The sample taken for sequencing was PBMCs. These receptors all stem from a woman aged 18 to 35 in good health and CMV-seropositive. The CDR3 runs from the conserved cysteine through the conserved F or W. Fields, in order: V gene, J gene, CDR3 length, CDR3 protein.

TRBV4-3,TRBJ1-3,17,CASSQDKQGWGGNTIYF
TRBV7-3,TRBJ1-1,13,CASSFFVNTEAFF
TRBV6-1,TRBJ2-6,15,CASRTGGSGANVLTF
TRBV28,TRBJ1-1,12,CASSVTQGGAFF
TRBV13,TRBJ2-1,14,CASSFAGETNEQFF
TRBV4-1,TRBJ1-4,13,CASSQTGQVKLFF
TRBV21-1,TRBJ1-4,20,CASISSPGTEASLNNEKLFF
TRBV5-8,TRBJ2-6,16,CASSLFVVSGANVLTF
TRBV7-6,TRBJ2-1,12,CASSLIRREQFF
TRBV10-3,TRBJ1-1,13,CAISEYMNTEAFF